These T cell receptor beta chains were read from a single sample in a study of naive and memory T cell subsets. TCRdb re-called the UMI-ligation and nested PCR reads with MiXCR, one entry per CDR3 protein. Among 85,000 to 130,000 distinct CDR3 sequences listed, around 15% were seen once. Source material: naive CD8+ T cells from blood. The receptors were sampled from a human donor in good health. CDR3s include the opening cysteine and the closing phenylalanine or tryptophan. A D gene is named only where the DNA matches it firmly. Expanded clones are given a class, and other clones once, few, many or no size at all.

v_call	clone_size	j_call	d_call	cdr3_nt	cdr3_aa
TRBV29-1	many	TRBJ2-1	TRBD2	TGCAGCGTTCTAGCGGAGAACGGCAATGAGCAGTTCTTC	CSVLAENGNEQFF
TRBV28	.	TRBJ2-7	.	TGTGCCAGCATCCATGGGGACAAGAAATACGAGCAGTACTTC	CASIHGDKKYEQYF
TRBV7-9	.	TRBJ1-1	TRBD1	TGTGCCAGCAGCTTGGGCCCCACAGGGGCTGAAGCTTTCTTT	CASSLGPTGAEAFF
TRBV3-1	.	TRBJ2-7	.	TGTGCCAGCAGCCAAGAAGTATCCTACGAGCAGTACTTC	CASSQEVSYEQYF
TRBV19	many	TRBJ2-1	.	TGTGCCAGTAGTATGCTTTACAATGAGCAGTTCTTC	CASSMLYNEQFF
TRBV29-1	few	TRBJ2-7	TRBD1	TGCAGCGTTATGGGGACAGGGGTAGGAGAGCAGTACTTC	CSVMGTGVGEQYF
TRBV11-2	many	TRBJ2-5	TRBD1	TGTGCCAGCAGCTCCCCAGGGGGCGCATTGGAAGAGACCCAGTACTTC	CASSSPGGALEETQYF
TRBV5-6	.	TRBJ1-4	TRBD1	TGTGCCAGCAGCCCAGAAAAGGACAGGGGGCGAGCGGAAAAACTGTTTTTT	CASSPEKDRGRAEKLFF
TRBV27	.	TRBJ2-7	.	TGTGCCAGCAGTTTATCACTCGGGCCCGGCTATTACGAGCAGTACTTC	CASSLSLGPGYYEQYF
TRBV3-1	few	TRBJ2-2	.	TGTGCCAGCAGCCCCGCAGGGGCTACCGGGGAGCTGTTTTTT	CASSPAGATGELFF
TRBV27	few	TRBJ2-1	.	TGTGCCAGCAGTTTTTTCTCAGGGCCCGAATACAATGAGCAGTTCTTC	CASSFFSGPEYNEQFF
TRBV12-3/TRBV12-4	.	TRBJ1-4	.	TGTGCCAGCAGTCCAAGGGGGTTAGGAGCTAATGAAAAACTGTTTTTT	CASSPRGLGANEKLFF
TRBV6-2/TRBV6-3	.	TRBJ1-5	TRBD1	TGTGCCAGTAAGACAGGGACTTATAGCAATCAGCCCCAGCATTTT	CASKTGTYSNQPQHF
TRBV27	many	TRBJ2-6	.	TGTGCCAGCAGACAGAAGTCTGGGGCCAACGTCCTGACTTTC	CASRQKSGANVLTF
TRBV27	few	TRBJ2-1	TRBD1	TGTGCCACCTTAACAGGGGGCCCCTACAATGAGCAGTTCTTC	CATLTGGPYNEQFF
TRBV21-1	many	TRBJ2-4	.	TGTGCCAGCAGCAAAGAGCGAGACCGACTAGCCAAAAACATTCAGTACTTC	CASSKERDRLAKNIQYF
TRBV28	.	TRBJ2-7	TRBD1	TGTGCCAGCAGTTTCCTCGACAGGGGGTTCCCCTACGAGCAGTACTTC	CASSFLDRGFPYEQYF
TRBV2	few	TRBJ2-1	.	TGTGCCAGCAGTGAAGCCGTAGTGCTTCGGTGGCACAATGAGCAGTTCTTC	CASSEAVVLRWHNEQFF
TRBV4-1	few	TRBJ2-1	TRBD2	TGCGCCAGCAGCCAAGACCGGGGTCTAGCGGGGGGGACCGGCTACAATGAGCAGTTCTTC	CASSQDRGLAGGTGYNEQFF
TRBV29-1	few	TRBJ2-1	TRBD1	TGCAGCGCCGAGGATCGCCAGGGGGCTGGGGAGCAGTTCTTC	CSAEDRQGAGEQFF
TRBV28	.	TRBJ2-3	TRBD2	TGTGCCAGCAGTTTACCCCTAGCGAGCGGGGTCGCCACAGATACGCAGTATTTT	CASSLPLASGVATDTQYF
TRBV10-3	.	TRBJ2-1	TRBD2	TGTGCCATCAGTGTTGAACTAGCGGGGTCTTACAATGAGCAGTTCTTC	CAISVELAGSYNEQFF
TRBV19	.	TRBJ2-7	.	TGTGCCAGTAGTATTATGGGGACTCTATCCCACGAGCAGTACTTC	CASSIMGTLSHEQYF